This section outlines one T cell receptor (beta chain) sequence together with its context. TCRdb redid the calling of the PCR reads with MiXCR, one entry per CDR3 protein. The repertoire holds some 21,000 distinct CDR3 sequences, with approximately 57% as singletons. The data stem from a study of vaccination and CD4 T cells after COVID-19. J gave up 4 bases and V 10 bases, and 7 bases lay outside the gene matches. The CDR3 is 13 amino acids. Germline CDR1 MNHNS, CDR2 SASEGT. The sequencing here drew on CD4+ T cells from blood, taken before SARS-CoV-2 vaccination. The sequence was collected from a human donor who had recovered from COVID-19. The chain recombines TRBV6-1 with TRBJ1-2, with 9 bases lining up with TRBD1. Written as DNA, the CDR3 is TGTGCCACCCGGGACAGGGCCTTCTATGGCTACACCTTC. This gives the protein CATRDRAFYGYTF.